A selection of T cell receptor beta chains follows, all from one sample in a study of beta chain features in type 1 diabetes. The repertoire was sequenced with immunoSEQ multiplex PCR; TCRdb's copy has only in-frame clones and lacks some. The sample includes roughly 730,000 clones, about an eighth of them seen just once. Sequenced: naive CD4+ T cells from blood. These receptors all come from a man between 18 and 35 years old with type 1 diabetes. The CDR3 runs from the conserved cysteine through the conserved F or W. The D gene is left open where the match is weak. A row's size may be missing; if present it is once, few, many or a size class.

d_call	v_call	clone_size	j_call	cdr3_aa	cdr3_nt
.	TRBV4-2	.	TRBJ1-2	CASSPEGGNNYGYTF	TGTGCCAGCAGCCCCGAGGGGGGCAATAACTATGGCTACACCTTC
TRBD1	TRBV7-8	.	TRBJ2-7	CASSDRQGIYEQYF	TGTGCCAGCAGCGATAGACAGGGGATCTACGAGCAGTACTTC
.	TRBV30	.	TRBJ2-3	CAWSGGTDTQYF	TGTGCCTGGAGTGGGGGAACAGATACGCAGTATTTT
.	TRBV30	.	TRBJ2-1	CAWQRGKGNEQFF	TGTGCCTGGCAGAGGGGGAAGGGAAATGAGCAGTTCTTC
.	TRBV5-6	.	TRBJ2-1	CASSLGLNSYNEQFF	TGTGCCAGCAGCTTGGGACTGAACTCCTACAATGAGCAGTTCTTC
.	TRBV7-9	few	TRBJ2-5	CASSWGQETQYF	TGTGCCAGCAGCTGGGGGCAAGAGACCCAGTACTTC
.	TRBV30	.	TRBJ1-2	CAWSPGTSGYTF	TGTGCCTGGTCCCCCGGGACGTCTGGCTACACCTTC
.	TRBV30	.	TRBJ2-1	CAWGISYNEQFF	TGTGCCTGGGGGATCTCCTACAATGAGCAGTTCTTC
.	TRBV7-9	few	TRBJ1-6	CASSLTDNSPLHF	TGTGCCAGCAGCTTGACGGACAATTCACCCCTCCACTTT
.	TRBV5-1	.	TRBJ2-2	CASSLVQTNTGELFF	TGCGCCAGCAGCTTGGTTCAGACGAACACCGGGGAGCTGTTTTTT
.	TRBV14	.	TRBJ2-2	CASSQAAGTGELFF	TGTGCCAGCAGCCAAGCCGCCGGCACCGGGGAGCTGTTTTTT
.	TRBV6-5	.	TRBJ1-1	CASSTTVNSEAFF	TGTGCCAGCAGCACTACCGTAAACTCTGAAGCTTTCTTT
TRBD1	TRBV7-9	.	TRBJ2-6	CASSLGTGRTGANVLTF	TGTGCCAGCAGCTTGGGGACAGGACGGACTGGGGCCAACGTCCTGACTTTC
.	TRBV29-1	.	TRBJ2-3	CSVEAGQVADTQYF	TGCAGCGTTGAAGCGGGGCAGGTTGCAGATACGCAGTATTTT
TRBD2	TRBV7-2	.	TRBJ2-7	CASSPGTRLSYEQYF	TGTGCCAGCAGCCCTGGGACTAGACTCTCCTACGAGCAGTACTTC
.	TRBV15	few	TRBJ2-3	CATSRETEADTQYF	TGTGCCACCAGCAGAGAAACGGAAGCAGATACGCAGTATTTT
TRBD1	TRBV6-5	few	TRBJ2-7	CASRPGTGDEQYF	TGTGCCAGCAGACCCGGGACAGGGGACGAGCAGTACTTC
TRBD1	TRBV2	.	TRBJ1-1	CASRRQGGSEAFF	TGTGCCAGCAGGAGACAGGGTGGTAGTGAAGCTTTCTTT
.	TRBV6-5	few	TRBJ2-7	CASKGRVKEQYF	TGTGCCAGCAAGGGTCGAGTTAAAGAGCAGTACTTC
.	TRBV14	few	TRBJ2-7	CASSFLDGYEQYF	TGTGCCAGCAGTTTTCTTGATGGCTACGAGCAGTACTTC
.	TRBV29-1	.	TRBJ1-1	CSVYREVTEAFF	TGCAGCGTCTACAGGGAAGTCACTGAAGCTTTCTTT
.	TRBV7-9	.	TRBJ2-5	CASSLVSSVGETQYF	TGTGCCAGCAGCTTAGTTTCCAGCGTGGGAGAGACCCAGTACTTC
.	TRBV6-6	few	TRBJ1-3	CASSLRVAGNTIYF	TGTGCCAGCAGCCTCAGGGTAGCTGGAAACACCATATATTTT
TRBD1	TRBV27	.	TRBJ1-6	CASSQQPGTGYDSPLHF	TGTGCCAGCAGTCAGCAACCTGGGACAGGGTATGATTCACCCCTCCACTTT
TRBD2	TRBV7-8	.	TRBJ2-1	CASSPSGGAVNEQFF	TGTGCCAGCAGCCCCAGCGGGGGGGCGGTGAATGAGCAGTTCTTC
TRBD1	TRBV5-6	few	TRBJ2-2	CASSFDWTGGAGELFF	TGTGCCAGCAGTTTCGACTGGACAGGGGGGGCCGGGGAGCTGTTTTTT
.	TRBV6-5	few	TRBJ2-1	CASTMAGSVGEQFF	TGTGCCAGCACAATGGCAGGGTCCGTCGGTGAGCAGTTCTTC
.	TRBV7-9	.	TRBJ1-4	CASSHDSGSFEKLFF	TGTGCCAGCAGCCATGACTCCGGGAGCTTCGAAAAACTGTTTTTT
.	TRBV9	.	TRBJ2-1	CASSVASDTGQTTYNEQFF	TGTGCCAGCAGCGTAGCCAGCGATACAGGGCAGACAACTTACAATGAGCAGTTCTTC
.	TRBV30	few	TRBJ1-6	CAWTFRGHPNSPLHF	TGTGCCTGGACCTTTCGCGGACATCCTAATTCACCCCTCCACTTT
.	TRBV12-5	.	TRBJ2-2	CASGFSGELFF	TGTGCTAGTGGTTTTTCCGGGGAGCTGTTTTTT
.	TRBV10-3	.	TRBJ2-7	CAISDGLASYEQYF	TGTGCCATCAGTGACGGACTGGCCTCCTACGAGCAGTACTTC
.	TRBV19	few	TRBJ2-7	CASSISPMDGYYEQYF	TGTGCCAGTAGTATTTCCCCAATGGACGGTTACTACGAGCAGTACTTC
.	TRBV11-2	.	TRBJ1-1	CASSWDHNTEAFF	TGTGCCAGCAGCTGGGACCATAACACTGAAGCTTTCTTT
.	TRBV6-1	few	TRBJ2-1	CASWWANSYNEQFF	TGTGCCAGCTGGTGGGCCAACTCCTACAATGAGCAGTTCTTC
TRBD1	TRBV4-2	few	TRBJ1-6	CASSHDRGTYNSPLHF	TGTGCCAGCAGCCATGACAGGGGGACTTATAATTCACCCCTCCACTTT
TRBD1	TRBV7-2	.	TRBJ2-1	CASSRDRENEQFF	TGTGCCAGCAGCCGGGACAGGGAAAATGAGCAGTTCTTC
TRBD1	TRBV2	few	TRBJ1-2	CASSVTGESGYTF	TGTGCCAGCAGCGTCACAGGGGAGAGTGGCTACACCTTC
TRBD1	TRBV6-5	.	TRBJ1-1	CASGDRSNTEAFF	TGTGCCAGCGGGGACAGATCGAACACTGAAGCTTTCTTT
TRBD2	TRBV7-2	.	TRBJ2-3	CASSLEASGGTSTDTQYF	TGTGCCAGCAGCTTAGAGGCTAGCGGGGGGACGAGCACAGATACGCAGTATTTT
.	TRBV13	.	TRBJ1-1	CASSLTVVTEAFF	TGTGCCAGCAGCTTAACGGTGGTCACTGAAGCTTTCTTT
TRBD1	TRBV9	few	TRBJ2-7	CASSVGGQDTYEQYF	TGTGCCAGCAGCGTAGGGGGACAGGATACCTACGAGCAGTACTTC
TRBD1	TRBV7-6	few	TRBJ1-2	CASRPLQGKRDGYTF	TGTGCCAGCAGACCGCTACAGGGGAAGAGGGATGGCTACACCTTC
.	TRBV7-9	few	TRBJ1-1	CASSRLTGQNTEAFF	TGTGCCAGCAGCAGGCTGACAGGTCAGAACACTGAAGCTTTCTTT
.	TRBV5-1	.	TRBJ2-2	CASSHLSPPNTGELFF	TGCGCCAGCAGCCACCTAAGTCCTCCGAACACCGGGGAGCTGTTTTTT
TRBD1	TRBV30	few	TRBJ2-7	CAWSKGTGAYEQYF	TGTGCCTGGAGCAAAGGGACAGGGGCCTACGAGCAGTACTTC
.	TRBV29-1	.	TRBJ1-2	CSVEEGPLNGYTF	TGCAGCGTTGAAGAGGGACCCTTAAATGGCTACACCTTC
.	TRBV28	few	TRBJ1-1	CASSVGQLTTEAFF	TGTGCCAGCAGTGTTGGGCAGTTGACCACTGAAGCTTTCTTT
.	TRBV7-9	.	TRBJ2-7	CASSLPASYEQYF	TGTGCCAGCAGCTTACCTGCCTCCTACGAGCAGTACTTC
TRBD1	TRBV10-3	.	TRBJ1-5	CAIRGQGQNQPQHF	TGTGCCATCAGGGGACAGGGGCAAAATCAGCCCCAGCATTTT
.	TRBV18	few	TRBJ2-1	CASSPSGNEQFF	TGTGCCAGCTCACCATCGGGGAATGAGCAGTTCTTC
.	TRBV20-1	.	TRBJ1-1	CSAPANTEAFF	TGCAGTGCCCCAGCGAACACTGAAGCTTTCTTT
.	TRBV30	few	TRBJ1-1	CAWSGGQRAFF	TGTGCCTGGAGTGGTGGGCAGAGAGCTTTCTTT